This T cell receptor (beta chain) comes out of a study of blood T cell repertoires in COVID-19. Study summary: Sources were T cells, B-cell-depleted T cells, or PBMCs; the material itself was cDNA or gDNA.

After removal of 0 bases from V and 3 bases from J, the junction contained 24 bases not matched to a gene. This CDR3 is built from 22 residues. Germline CDR1 and CDR2: SGHRS and YFSETQ. Repertoires were generated with immunoSEQ multiplex PCR, while TCRdb's copy carries only in-frame clones and drops some. The sample lists about 300,000 clones, around 90% occurring once. The gene calls are TRBV5-1 and TRBJ2-5; 9 bases match TRBD2. The sequenced sample was peripheral blood. The sequence was obtained from a man in his 70s with acute or convalescent COVID-19. The CDR3 region is CASSLAFSRPGLATSQEETQYF. The DNA for the CDR3 is TGCGCCAGCAGCTTGGCCTTCTCCCGACCGGGACTAGCTACATCGCAGGAAGAGACCCAGTACTTC. Full variable domain (remainder filled in from reference TRBV5-1 and TRBJ2-5): KAGVTQTPRYLIKTRGQQVTLSCSPISGHRSVSWYQQTPGQGLQFLFEYFSETQRNKGNFPGRFSGRQFSNSRSEMNVSTLELGDSALYLCASSLAFSRPGLATSQEETQYFGPGTRLLVL.